This TCR beta chain is from a study of response to subunit inactivated influenza vaccine. Germline assignment: CDR1 LGHDT and CDR2 YNNKEL (reference sequence). This CDR3 contains 12 residues. The V and J ends lost 5 bases and 8 bases respectively, with 12 bases between them. TCRdb analysed the RT-PCR reads with MiXCR anew, one entry per CDR3 protein. The sample contains some 640,000 distinct CDR3 sequences, around 13% of which appear only once. The sequence came from a man aged 50 to 59 who received an inactivated influenza vaccine. This sample comprised PBMCs from blood, obtained 14 to 15 days before vaccination. The gene calls are TRBV3-1 and TRBJ1-2, with D perhaps matching TRBD1 (5 bases). The CDR3 coding sequence is TGTGCCAGCAGCGGGGGTGCGGAGGGCTACACCTTC. Translated, it gives CASSGGAEGYTF.